This TCR beta chain is from a study of long-term antiretroviral therapy in people with HIV. The table lists this clone with a count of one. What it recognizes is unknown. Overall study findings and caveats: Against controls, HIV repertoires showed narrower ranges of CDR3 length. Relative to transplant donor controls, diversity remained lower despite increasing after ART.

The V segment lost 8 bases and the J segment 3 bases; nucleotides outside the gene matches: 5. CDR1 and CDR2 (germline): MDHEN, SYDVKM. There are 14 residues in the CDR3. Run at survey level, the immunoSEQ assay was version v3.0. The repertoire was sequenced with immunoSEQ multiplex PCR; TCRdb's copy has only in-frame clones and lacks some. The sample shows 20,000 to 25,000 clones, 85% of them seen only once. This sequence was found in a man aged 18-30 years with HIV. The V gene is TRBV28, the J gene TRBJ2-3, with TRBD2 matching 10 bases. Sample: unsorted PBMCs, taken roughly 4 years after starting antiretroviral therapy. The CDR3 loop is CASPPGLATDTQYF. CDR3 nucleotides: TGTGCCAGCCCCCCGGGACTAGCGACAGATACGCAGTATTTT.